The clone carrying this T cell receptor (beta chain) was counted once. Its matching antigen is unknown. The source of the sample is a study of cytomegalovirus exposure and HLA in healthy donors. About the research overall: It was reported in a later analysis that the same platform had been used for the 120 validation repertoires as for the roughly 710 first-cohort repertoires.

Sequenced by immunoSEQ multiplex PCR; TCRdb stores in-frame clones only, minus some. The table has about 160,000 clones, 70% to 90% seen once. Study-wide findings and caveats: It was fewer than 200 TCR beta chains that were listed as cytomegalovirus-associated. Most TCR sequences were rare, but some public TCRs occurred in many donors. In the roughly 120 validation repertoires, about 94% of cluster scores exceeded 0, per a later analysis.

V lost 7 bases to trimming and J lost 1 base; unmatched junction nucleotides: 7. CDR1 and CDR2 from the germline V gene are LNHDA and SQIVND (reference sequence). The CDR3 is made up of 15 amino acids. The sequence was collected from a woman younger than 45 in good health and CMV-seronegative. The sequenced sample consisted of PBMCs. The J gene is TRBJ1-1, the V gene TRBV19; 9 bases align to TRBD1. The DNA for the CDR3 is TGTGCCAGTACTCGGGACAGGGCCAAGAACACTGAAGCTTTCTTT. Protein: CASTRDRAKNTEAFF. The full variable domain, its missing parts supplied by reference TRBV19 and TRBJ1-1, is DGGITQSPKYLFRKEGQNVTLSCEQNLNHDAMYWYRQDPGQGLRLIYYSQIVNDFQKGDIAEGYSVSREKKESFPLTVTSAQKNPTAFYLCASTRDRAKNTEAFFGQGTRLTVV.